This TCR beta chain was captured in a study of cytomegalovirus exposure and HLA in healthy donors. Germline trimming cut 7 bases from V and 2 bases from J; bases unmatched to any gene: 3. From germline, CDR1 is MNHEY and CDR2 SMNVEV (reference sequence). The CDR3 length is 14 residues. The PCR made use of 60 Vbeta and 13 Jbeta primers. The table came from immunoSEQ multiplex PCR; TCRdb's copy has only in-frame clones and leaves some out. The sample includes 120,000 or so clones, about 80% of them seen just once. The source of this sequence is a woman in her forties or fifties in good health and CMV-seropositive. The sequenced material came from PBMCs. This chain connects TRBV27 to TRBJ2-2; 8 bases match TRBD1. In DNA, the CDR3 is TGTGCCAGCACAGGACAGGGTAACACCGGGGAGCTGTTTTTT. It codes for CASTGQGNTGELFF.